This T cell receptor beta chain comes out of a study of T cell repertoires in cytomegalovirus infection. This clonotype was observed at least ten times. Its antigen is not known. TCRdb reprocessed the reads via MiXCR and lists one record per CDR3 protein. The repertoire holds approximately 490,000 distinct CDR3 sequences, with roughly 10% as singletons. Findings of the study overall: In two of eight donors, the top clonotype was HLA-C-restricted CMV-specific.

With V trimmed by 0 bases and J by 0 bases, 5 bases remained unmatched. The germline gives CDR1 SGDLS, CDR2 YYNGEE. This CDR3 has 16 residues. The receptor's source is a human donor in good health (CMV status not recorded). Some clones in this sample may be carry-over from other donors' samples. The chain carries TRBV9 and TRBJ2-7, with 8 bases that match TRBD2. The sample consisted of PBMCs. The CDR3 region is CASSVAGSGDSYEQYF. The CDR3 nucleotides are TGTGCCAGCAGCGTAGCGGGTAGCGGGGACTCCTACGAGCAGTACTTC.